This T cell receptor beta chain stems from a study of blood T cell repertoires in COVID-19. The table came from immunoSEQ multiplex PCR; TCRdb's copy has only in-frame clones and leaves some out. The sample has more than 300,000 clones; around 92% are singletons. Sequenced input: peripheral blood. The clonotype comes from a woman in her twenties or thirties with COVID-19, enrolled during active disease.

The CDR3 sequence is CASSPLLTNTGELFF. CDR3 DNA sequence: TGTGCCAGCAGCCCTCTACTCACTAACACCGGGGAGCTGTTTTTT. The rearrangement links TRBV28 to TRBJ2-2; unclear D gene. The length of the CDR3 is 15 residues. Germline V gives CDR1 MDHEN, CDR2 SYDVKM. Trimming cost V 6 bases and J 2 bases, with 13 bases left between them.